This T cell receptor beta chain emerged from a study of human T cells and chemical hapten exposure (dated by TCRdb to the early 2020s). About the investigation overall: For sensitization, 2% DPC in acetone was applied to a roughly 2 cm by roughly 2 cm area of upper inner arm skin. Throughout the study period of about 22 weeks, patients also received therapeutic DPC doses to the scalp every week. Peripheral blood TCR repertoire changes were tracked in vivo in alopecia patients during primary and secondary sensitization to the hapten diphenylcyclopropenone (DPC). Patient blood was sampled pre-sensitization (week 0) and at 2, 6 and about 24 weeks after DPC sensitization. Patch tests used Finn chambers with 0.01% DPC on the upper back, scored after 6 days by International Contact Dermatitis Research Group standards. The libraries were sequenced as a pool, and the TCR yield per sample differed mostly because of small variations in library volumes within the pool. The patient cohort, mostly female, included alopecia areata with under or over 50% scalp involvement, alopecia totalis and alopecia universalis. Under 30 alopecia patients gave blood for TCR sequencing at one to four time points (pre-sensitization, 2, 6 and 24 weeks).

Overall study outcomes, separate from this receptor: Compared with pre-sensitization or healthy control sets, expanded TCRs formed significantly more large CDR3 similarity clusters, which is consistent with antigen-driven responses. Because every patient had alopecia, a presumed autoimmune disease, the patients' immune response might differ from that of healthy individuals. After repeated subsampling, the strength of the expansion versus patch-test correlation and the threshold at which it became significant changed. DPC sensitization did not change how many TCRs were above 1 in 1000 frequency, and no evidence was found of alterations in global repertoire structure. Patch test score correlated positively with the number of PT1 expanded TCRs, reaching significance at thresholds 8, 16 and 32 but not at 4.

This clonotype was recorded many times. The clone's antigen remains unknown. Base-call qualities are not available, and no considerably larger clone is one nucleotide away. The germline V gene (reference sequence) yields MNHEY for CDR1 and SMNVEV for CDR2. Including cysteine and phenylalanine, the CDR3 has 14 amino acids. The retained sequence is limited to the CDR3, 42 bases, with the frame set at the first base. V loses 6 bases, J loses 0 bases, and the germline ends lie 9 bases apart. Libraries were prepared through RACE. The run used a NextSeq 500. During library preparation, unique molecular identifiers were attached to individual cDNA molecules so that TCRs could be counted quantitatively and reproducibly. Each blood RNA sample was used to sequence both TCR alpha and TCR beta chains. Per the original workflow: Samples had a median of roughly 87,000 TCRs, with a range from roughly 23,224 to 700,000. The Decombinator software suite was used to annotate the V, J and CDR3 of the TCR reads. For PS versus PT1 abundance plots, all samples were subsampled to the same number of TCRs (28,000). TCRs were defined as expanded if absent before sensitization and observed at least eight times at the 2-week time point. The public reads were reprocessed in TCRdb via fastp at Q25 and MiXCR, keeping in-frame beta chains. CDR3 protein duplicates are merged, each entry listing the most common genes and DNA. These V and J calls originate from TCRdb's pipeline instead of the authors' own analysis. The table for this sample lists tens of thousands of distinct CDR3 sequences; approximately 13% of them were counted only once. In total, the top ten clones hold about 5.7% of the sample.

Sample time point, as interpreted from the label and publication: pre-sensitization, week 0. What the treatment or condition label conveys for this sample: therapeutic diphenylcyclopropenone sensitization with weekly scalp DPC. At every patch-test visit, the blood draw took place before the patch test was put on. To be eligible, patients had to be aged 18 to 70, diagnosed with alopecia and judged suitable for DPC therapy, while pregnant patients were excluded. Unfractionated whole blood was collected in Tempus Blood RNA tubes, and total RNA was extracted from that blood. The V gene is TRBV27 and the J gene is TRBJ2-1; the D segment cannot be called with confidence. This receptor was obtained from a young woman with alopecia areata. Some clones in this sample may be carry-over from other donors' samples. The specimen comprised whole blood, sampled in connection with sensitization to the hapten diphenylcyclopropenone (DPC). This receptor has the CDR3 CASRARTSYNEQFF. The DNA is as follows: TGTGCCAGCAGGGCGAGGACCTCCTACAATGAGCAGTTCTTC.